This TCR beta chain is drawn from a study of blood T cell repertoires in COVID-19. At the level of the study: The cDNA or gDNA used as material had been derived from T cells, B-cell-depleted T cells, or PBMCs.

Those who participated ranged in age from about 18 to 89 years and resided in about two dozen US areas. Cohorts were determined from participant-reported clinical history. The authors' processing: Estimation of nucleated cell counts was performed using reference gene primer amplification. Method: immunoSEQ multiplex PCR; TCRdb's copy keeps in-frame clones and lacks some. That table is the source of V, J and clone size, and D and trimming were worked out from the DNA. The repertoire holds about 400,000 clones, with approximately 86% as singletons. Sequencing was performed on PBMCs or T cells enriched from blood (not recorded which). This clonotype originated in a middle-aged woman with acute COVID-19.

This CDR3 reads CASSELSGTGKYF. Written as DNA, the CDR3 is TGTGCCAGCAGTGAACTTTCTGGGACAGGGAAGTACTTC. The chain couples TRBV6-1 to TRBJ2-4; 9 bases are a match to TRBD1. The CDR3 totals 13 residues. CDR1 MNHNS and CDR2 SASEGT come from the germline V gene. Losses at the gene ends were 2 bases for V and 14 bases for J; bases not matched to a gene: 7.